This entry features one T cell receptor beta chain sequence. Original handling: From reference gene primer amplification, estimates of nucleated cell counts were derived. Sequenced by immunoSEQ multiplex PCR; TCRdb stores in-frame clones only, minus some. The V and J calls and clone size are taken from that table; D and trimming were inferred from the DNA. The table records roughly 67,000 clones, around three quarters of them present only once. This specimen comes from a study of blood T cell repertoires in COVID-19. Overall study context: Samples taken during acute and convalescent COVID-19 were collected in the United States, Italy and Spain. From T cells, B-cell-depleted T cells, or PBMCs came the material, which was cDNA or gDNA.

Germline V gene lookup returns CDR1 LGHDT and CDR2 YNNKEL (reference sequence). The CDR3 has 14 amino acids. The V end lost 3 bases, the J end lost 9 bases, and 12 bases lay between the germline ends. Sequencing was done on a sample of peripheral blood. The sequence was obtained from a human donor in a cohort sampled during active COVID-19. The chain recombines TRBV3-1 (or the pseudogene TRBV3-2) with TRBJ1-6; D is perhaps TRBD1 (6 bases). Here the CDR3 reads CASSQGRGISPLHF. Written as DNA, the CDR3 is TGTGCCAGCAGCCAGGGGAGGGGGATTTCACCCCTCCACTTT.